These T cell receptor beta chains were read from a single sample in a study of beta chain features in type 1 diabetes. TCRdb's copy holds only in-frame clones and misses some; the assay was immunoSEQ multiplex PCR. The data show about 390,000 clones, about 10% seen once. The sample was central memory CD4+ T cells from blood. Every receptor here comes from a man aged 25-45 years with type 1 diabetes. Both conserved end residues are part of each CDR3. D genes are given only for firm matches.

CAGVNTEAFF TRBV7-9 NA
CASSLDRYPTPGNTIYF TRBV11-2 NA
CASSSWGGSYNEQFF TRBV7-2 NA
CSGRLNIGAGELFF TRBV29-1 NA
CASSRRPGTGKYTEAFF TRBV5-4 TRBD1
CASSPGQGAEAFF TRBV18 TRBD1
CASSLEGLASDTQYF TRBV11-3 TRBD2
CASSVREPVNTGELFF TRBV9 NA
CASLPLRGQGRSTGELFF TRBV19 TRBD1
CASSTRGGGEQFF TRBV11-2 TRBD2
CAISESMVRGNGYTF TRBV10-3 NA
CASSFQVRGDGYTF TRBV5-1 NA
CASSSQGAGSYEQYF TRBV5-1 TRBD1
CASSFRAGGGGGEQFF TRBV5-1 TRBD2
CASSSLRDGSYEQYF TRBV11-2 NA
CASSLATAQLAGELFF TRBV5-1 NA
CASSLAQGYNEKLFF TRBV7-9 NA
CASSPNGLTNTGELFF TRBV2 NA
CASSSRGQGGYTF TRBV28 NA
CASSMTSGGQETQYF TRBV5-4 TRBD2
CASSPTWGGTIYEQYF TRBV7-8 NA
CASSLGRGGEQPQHF TRBV7-2 NA
CASTTGGRGIQYF TRBV2 TRBD2
CASTGGGFTDTQYF TRBV4-1 NA
CAISESGFGGEGGYTF TRBV10-3 NA
CASSHRPGGRSYNEQFF TRBV28 TRBD2
CASKTGNSYNEQFF TRBV11-2 TRBD1
CASSLWGDGYTF TRBV27 NA
CASSQGLAYEQFF TRBV10-1 TRBD2
CATSRDSASGRETQYF TRBV15 TRBD2
CASSPPAGYTEAFF TRBV28 NA
CASSVGELAASYNEQFF TRBV9 NA